This record concerns one TCR beta chain sequence. Its target is unknown. J gave up 2 bases and V 4 bases, and 11 bases lay outside the gene matches. CDR3 length: 18 residues. Germline V gives CDR1 SGHVS, CDR2 FNYEAQ. The record originates from a study of CD8 T cells in ankylosing spondylitis. Using quantitative 5'-RACE with molecular barcodes, the authors made TCR beta libraries. TCRdb used MiXCR to reprocess the 5' RACE reads, holding one entry per CDR3 protein. The sample consists of roughly 670,000 distinct CDR3 sequences, roughly 19% of them appearing once. Overall study results and limits: CD8+ cells made up the disease-linked clones, which were relatively rare in peripheral blood. Prior work had noted some motif variants in reactive arthritis blood and synovial fluid. It was reported that disease-linked clones were significantly enriched in matched ankylosing spondylitis synovial fluid. What appeared characteristic of ankylosing spondylitis blood was a TCR beta motif of eight highly homologous variants.

The sample taken for sequencing was blood, either unsorted or a sorted T cell fraction (not recorded which). The TCR sequence derives from a male donor with ankylosing spondylitis. V gene TRBV7-6 combines with J gene TRBJ2-2; 9 bases are shared with TRBD2. CDR3: CASSWDSGSVGNTGELFF. The CDR3, as DNA: TGTGCCAGCAGCTGGGATAGCGGGAGTGTGGGCAACACCGGGGAGCTGTTTTTT.